This T cell receptor beta chain was captured in a study of read filtering for tumor transcriptome and immune sequencing. Overall study: Revised staging placed eight or nine patients in R-ISS I, 15 to 20 in II, over 5 in III. Study outcomes and limitations: The sorted CD138-negative fraction was a mixed bone marrow immune population, not purified T cells. In IR-seq, single-read clonotypes were 70% to 85% of clonotypes but around 3.5% of reads.

The library was built from 400 ng RNA with molecular barcoded adaptors for alpha/delta and beta/gamma chains. TCRdb re-analysed the reads in MiXCR, keeping a single row per CDR3 protein. Of some 24,000 distinct CDR3 sequences in the sample, about 20% are singletons; the top ten hold 40% to 55%. Every patient had bone marrow sampled while the disease was active. This clonotype was counted a few times. What it binds is unknown. Sequenced sample: a population of CD138-negative cells sorted from bone marrow. This clonotype was obtained from a donor at least 40 years old with multiple myeloma.

The CDR3, as DNA: TGTGCCGCCAGACAGGGGTGGAACACTGAAGCTTTCTTT. It encodes CAARQGWNTEAFF. This sequence joins TRBV10-3 and TRBJ1-1, with 8 bases fitting TRBD1. The V segment lost 11 bases and the J segment 1 base; nucleotides outside the gene matches: 6. The CDR3 contains 13 residues. CDR1 is ENHRY, CDR2 SYGVKD, per germline.